This entry lists 30 T cell receptor beta chains sequenced from one sample in a study of blood T cell repertoires in COVID-19. Generated by immunoSEQ multiplex PCR, the TCRdb table keeps only in-frame clones and is missing some. The sample shows a few hundred thousand clones, 88% of them seen only once. The sample was peripheral blood. All receptors derive from a woman aged 45-65 years with COVID-19, enrolled during active disease.

The genes are TRBV2 and TRBJ2-1; TRBD1 matches 9 bases. Per the germline V gene, CDR1 is SNHLY and CDR2 is FYNNEI. After removal of 4 bases from V and 7 bases from J, the junction contained 5 bases not matched to a gene. This CDR3 spans 14 amino acids. CDR3 region: CASSVSGQGNEQFF. The CDR3 nucleotides read TGTGCCAGCAGTGTTTCGGGACAGGGAAATGAGCAGTTCTTC.

This rearrangement joins TRBV3-1 (or the pseudogene TRBV3-2) to TRBJ2-1, with 9 nucleotides matching TRBD2. CDR1 and CDR2 (germline): LGHDT, YNNKEL (reference sequence). The CDR3 length is 15 residues. Losses at the gene ends were 4 bases for V and 9 bases for J; bases not matched to a gene: 10. CDR3 sequence reads: CASSPTGTSKGEQFF. CDR3 bases: TGTGCCAGCAGCCCGACCGGGACTAGCAAAGGTGAGCAGTTCTTC.

J is TRBJ2-3 and V is TRBV28, with 10 bases matching TRBD1. Germline trimming cut 7 bases from V and 2 bases from J; bases unmatched to any gene: 12. In germline, CDR1 is MDHEN, CDR2 SYDVKM. CDR3 size: 17 residues. The CDR3 region has the DNA TGTGCCAGCACCGTAGGGGGGACAGGGGCCTACACAGATACGCAGTATTTT. Protein: CASTVGGTGAYTDTQYF.

The chain couples TRBV10-3 to TRBJ2-7; 11 bases are a match to TRBD1. Germline V gives CDR1 ENHRY, CDR2 SYGVKD. The CDR3 extends over 15 amino acids. The ends lost 6 bases at V and 0 bases at J; junction bases unmatched: 4. CDR3 amino acids: CAISGGTGGSYEQYF. The DNA for the CDR3 is TGTGCCATCAGCGGTGGGACAGGGGGCTCCTACGAGCAGTACTTC.

V usage is TRBV30 and J usage is TRBJ1-2; the D is unclear. Trimming removed 0 bases from V and 4 bases from J, with 9 bases in between. Germline values: CDR1 GTSNPN, CDR2 SVGIG (reference sequence). The CDR3 runs 13 residues. The DNA of the CDR3 is TGTGCCTGGAGTGTAGCGCGGGGCTATGGCTACACCTTC. The encoded protein is CAWSVARGYGYTF.

This clone was seen a single time. V gene TRBV27 combines with J gene TRBJ2-2, with 8 bases matching TRBD2. The germline V gene has CDR1 MNHEY and CDR2 SMNVEV (reference sequence). The CDR3 is 15 residues long. V shed 2 bases, J shed 3 bases, and the junction held 2 bases outside the gene matches. The CDR3 DNA sequence: TGTGCCAGCAGTTTAAGCGGGGGTCACACCGGGGAGCTGTTTTTT. Its translation: CASSLSGGHTGELFF.

The CDR3 here is CASSSQGAQETQYF. The CDR3 DNA reads TGTGCCAGCAGCTCCCAGGGGGCTCAAGAGACCCAGTACTTC. The chain couples TRBV5-4 to TRBJ2-5; 8 positions match TRBD1. Germline V CDR1 and CDR2: SGHNT, YYREEE (reference sequence). After removal of 3 bases from V and 2 bases from J, the junction contained 3 bases not matched to a gene. CDR3 length equals 14 residues. Supplemented by reference TRBV5-4 and TRBJ2-5, the full variable domain reads ETGVTQSPTHLIKTRGQQVTLRCSSQSGHNTVSWYQQALGQGPQFIFQYYREEENGRGNFPPRFSGLQFPNYSSELNVNALELDDSALYLCASSSQGAQETQYFGPGTRLLVL.

This clone has only one observation. The gene calls are TRBV13 and TRBJ2-3, with 9 bases fitting TRBD2. The CDR3 contains 18 residues. V was clipped by 2 bases and J by 5 bases; unmatched bases: 14. Per germline, CDR1 PRHDT and CDR2 FYEKMQ (reference sequence). In nucleotides, the CDR3 is TGTGCCAGCAGCTTAAGACCAGGGCGGGGGGGTAGCGGAGATACGCAGTATTTT. Its translation: CASSLRPGRGGSGDTQYF.

Written as DNA, the CDR3 is TGTGCCAGCAGCTTAGAAATAGGTCAGGACAGGGGGCTGACTGAAGCTTTCTTT. Translated: CASSLEIGQDRGLTEAFF. V usage is TRBV11-2 and J usage is TRBJ1-1; 11 bases fit TRBD1. CDR1 and CDR2 (germline): SGHAT, FQNNGV. The trim removed 0 bases at V and 5 bases at J, leaving 11 bases unmatched. The CDR3 loop spans 18 amino acids.

CDR3 nucleotides: TGCGCCAGCAGGCGCTTTATAGACAGTCCCGACTATGGCTACACCTTC. It codes for CASRRFIDSPDYGYTF. The rearrangement links TRBV4-1 to TRBJ1-2, with D tentatively TRBD1 (5 bases). Germline V gene lookup returns CDR1 MGHRA and CDR2 YSYEKL. Deletions cut 6 bases from V and 3 bases from J, with 20 bases between. The length of the CDR3 is 16 residues.

The chain has TRBV6-5 and TRBJ1-1, with no clear D. The CDR3 covers 14 residues. From germline, CDR1 is MNHEY and CDR2 SVGAGI. Between the trimmed V and J ends, which lost 6 bases and 5 bases, there was a span of 16 bases. The CDR3: CASSRSEGRTEAFF. The CDR3 DNA sequence: TGTGCCAGCAGCCGCAGTGAGGGAAGAACTGAAGCTTTCTTT.

The chain uses TRBV3-1 (or the pseudogene TRBV3-2) and TRBJ2-5; D might be TRBD2 (5 bases). Germline CDR1 LGHDT, CDR2 YNNKEL (reference sequence). Trimming pared 3 bases from V and 5 bases from J, leaving 16 bases between. The CDR3 length is 15 residues. The CDR3 coding sequence is TGTGCCAGCAGCCACACGGGGTATTCAAGGGAGACCCAGTACTTC. Protein product: CASSHTGYSRETQYF.

V and J are TRBV28 and TRBJ2-6; D perhaps matches TRBD1 (6 bases). The CDR3 is 17 amino acids. Trimming took off 3 bases at V and 0 bases at J, with 12 bases between the two ends. Germline V gene data show CDR1 as MDHEN and CDR2 as SYDVKM. CDR3 protein: CASSFTGSSSGANVLTF. The CDR3 DNA is TGTGCCAGCAGTTTTACAGGGTCCAGCTCTGGGGCCAACGTCCTGACTTTC.

CDR3 protein: CASSYSQGAGQPQHF. The CDR3 region has the DNA TGTGCCAGCAGTTACTCGCAGGGGGCTGGGCAGCCCCAGCATTTT. J is TRBJ1-5 and V is TRBV6-6; 8 nucleotides line up with TRBD1. The trim removed 0 bases at V and 7 bases at J, leaving 5 bases unmatched. The germline V gene has CDR1 MNHNY and CDR2 SVGAGI (reference sequence). The CDR3 is 15 amino acids.

V and J are TRBV5-1 and TRBJ1-6, with 8 bases aligning to TRBD1. CDR1 and CDR2 (germline): SGHRS, YFSETQ. The CDR3 extends over 15 amino acids. The ends lost 5 bases at V and 10 bases at J; junction bases unmatched: 11. The CDR3 protein is CASRPGTGGGSPLHF. CDR3 DNA sequence: TGCGCCAGCAGGCCAGGGACAGGAGGAGGGTCACCCCTCCACTTT.

V gene TRBV28 combines with J gene TRBJ1-2; D possibly corresponds to TRBD1 (5 bases). This CDR3 spans 13 amino acids. V was trimmed by 3 bases and J by 8 bases, leaving 13 bases between them. Germline V lookup: CDR1 MDHEN, CDR2 SYDVKM. The DNA for the CDR3 is TGTGCCAGCAGTTTCGCAGGGAGGATGGGCTACACCTTC. This codes for CASSFAGRMGYTF.

There are many counts of this clone. The gene calls are TRBV24-1 and TRBJ1-2; 7 bases fit TRBD1. The J segment lost 4 bases and the V segment lost 9 bases, leaving 10 bases of the junction unmatched. Germline lookup yields CDR1 KGHDR and CDR2 SFDVKD. There are 14 residues in the CDR3. CDR3 in DNA: TGTGCCACCCAAGGAGGGGGCGATACCTATGGCTACACCTTC. This encodes CATQGGGDTYGYTF.

The V and J genes are TRBV5-1 and TRBJ1-2; the match to TRBD1 covers 10 bases. V lost 4 bases, J lost 5 bases, and 5 bases stayed unmatched. The germline V gene has CDR1 SGHRS and CDR2 YFSETQ. The CDR3 covers 14 residues. CDR3 nucleotides: TGCGCCAGCAGCGATCAGGGACAGGGGTATGGCTACACCTTC. It yields the protein CASSDQGQGYGYTF.

V usage is TRBV6-7 and J usage is TRBJ1-5, with TRBD1 matching over 7 bases. TRBV6-7 is flagged as an ORF with uncertain function. The CDR3 spans 16 residues. V was pared by 2 bases and J by 1 base, with 5 bases of the junction left unmatched. The CDR3, as DNA: TGTGCCAGCAGTTACCTGGACAGGTGGAGCAATCAGCCCCAGCATTTT. This sequence encodes CASSYLDRWSNQPQHF.

With respect to this clone: Different DNA sequences within this sample yield the same CDR3. The rearrangement links TRBV5-1 to TRBJ2-1; perhaps TRBD2 as D (6 bases). There are 15 residues in the CDR3. The V end was cut by 4 bases, the J end by 0 bases, with 11 bases between. Germline-derived CDR1 and CDR2 are SGHRS and YFSETQ. CDR3 loop: CASSLGSLSYNEQFF. The CDR3 DNA sequence: TGCGCCAGCAGCCTCGGGAGCCTCTCCTACAATGAGCAGTTCTTC. Drawing the rest from reference TRBV5-1 and TRBJ2-1, the complete variable domain is KAGVTQTPRYLIKTRGQQVTLSCSPISGHRSVSWYQQTPGQGLQFLFEYFSETQRNKGNFPGRFSGRQFSNSRSEMNVSTLELGDSALYLCASSLGSLSYNEQFFGPGTRLTVL.

V is TRBV18 and J is TRBJ1-1; 11 positions match TRBD1. This CDR3 contains 17 residues. The V gene's germline CDR1 is KGHSH and CDR2 LQKENI. J gave up 1 base and V 1 base, and 5 bases lay outside the gene matches. CDR3 bases: TGTGCCAGCTCACCACGGGACAGGGGGATTTCGAACACTGAAGCTTTCTTT. Translating gives CASSPRDRGISNTEAFF.

The chain has TRBV7-9 and TRBJ2-3; 11 bases are shared with TRBD2. The CDR3 extends over 19 amino acids. J lost 2 bases, V lost 4 bases, and 14 bases had no gene match. The germline V gene has CDR1 SEHNR and CDR2 FQNEAQ (reference sequence). CDR3 sequence: CASSSSTNSSGGNTDTQYF. For the CDR3, the DNA is TGTGCCAGCAGCTCCTCGACTAACTCTAGCGGGGGGAACACAGATACGCAGTATTTT.

This chain uses TRBV28 with TRBJ2-5, with TRBD2 matching 9 bases. This CDR3 has 15 amino acids. V trimming: 0 bases; J trimming: 2 bases; junction bases outside the gene matches: 1. Germline CDR1 and CDR2: MDHEN and SYDVKM. The CDR3 spells CASSLWRGGQETQYF. CDR3 DNA sequence: TGTGCCAGCAGTTTATGGCGGGGGGGACAAGAGACCCAGTACTTC.

This chain connects TRBV2 to TRBJ1-4, with unresolved D. V dropped 6 bases and J dropped 7 bases, with 15 bases sitting between them. Looked up from germline, CDR1 is SNHLY and CDR2 is FYNNEI. The CDR3 length is 14 residues. The CDR3 sequence is CASSLGTDPEKLFF. In nucleotides, the CDR3 is TGTGCCAGCAGCCTTGGAACAGACCCTGAAAAACTGTTTTTT.

The gene calls are TRBV5-5 and TRBJ1-2; TRBD1 aligns across 8 bases. Germline V gene sequence: CDR1 SGHKS, CDR2 YYEKEE (reference sequence). The CDR3 covers 14 residues. V shed 4 bases, J shed 5 bases, and the junction held 7 bases outside the gene matches. The CDR3 sequence: CASSLDRGTYGYTF. Here the CDR3 DNA reads TGTGCCAGCAGCCTTGACAGGGGCACTTATGGCTACACCTTC.

The chain carries TRBV10-2 and TRBJ2-1, with D possibly TRBD2 on 5 matching bases. Germline V gene lookup returns CDR1 WSHSY and CDR2 SAAADI. The V end was cut by 2 bases, the J end by 7 bases, with 9 bases between. The CDR3 sequence is 13 residues long. CDR3 amino acids: CASSEQTGNEQFF. As DNA, the CDR3 is TGCGCCAGCAGTGAGCAGACGGGGAATGAGCAGTTCTTC.

The chain employs TRBV4-1 and TRBJ1-2, with a possible D match to TRBD1 (5 bases). The CDR3 is 14 amino acids. The V gene lost 0 bases and the J gene lost 4 bases, with 9 bases spanning the gap. Per germline, CDR1 MGHRA and CDR2 YSYEKL. The CDR3 nucleotides read TGCGCCAGCAGCCAAGAAGGGGCTCCCTATGGCTACACCTTC. Its translation is CASSQEGAPYGYTF.

This clone was found once. This chain links TRBV2 with TRBJ2-7; 7 nucleotides match TRBD1. Germline trimming cut 5 bases from V and 2 bases from J; bases unmatched to any gene: 9. The CDR3 sequence is 15 residues long. CDR1 and CDR2 (germline): SNHLY, FYNNEI. For the CDR3, the DNA is TGTGCCAGCAGTAGCTACAGGGGAGCAACCTACGAGCAGTACTTC. Translated: CASSSYRGATYEQYF.

Of note for this clone: This CDR3 is also generated by other DNA sequences in the sample. V is TRBV30 and J is TRBJ1-1, with D perhaps matching TRBD1 (5 bases). From germline, CDR1 is GTSNPN and CDR2 SVGIG (reference sequence). Trimming removed 2 bases from V and 0 bases from J, with 7 bases in between. CDR3 length: 13 amino acids. The CDR3 loop reads CAWSKGVNTEAFF. CDR3 DNA sequence: TGTGCCTGGAGTAAAGGGGTGAACACTGAAGCTTTCTTT.

The chain has TRBV19 and TRBJ2-1; 9 nucleotides match TRBD1. CDR3 length equals 14 residues. Per the germline V gene, CDR1 is LNHDA and CDR2 is SQIVND (reference sequence). V shed 6 bases and J 6 bases; nucleotides not matched to a gene: 6. CDR3 in DNA: TGTGCCAGTAGCCGGGACAGGGTGTCCAATGAGCAGTTCTTC. This translates into CASSRDRVSNEQFF.